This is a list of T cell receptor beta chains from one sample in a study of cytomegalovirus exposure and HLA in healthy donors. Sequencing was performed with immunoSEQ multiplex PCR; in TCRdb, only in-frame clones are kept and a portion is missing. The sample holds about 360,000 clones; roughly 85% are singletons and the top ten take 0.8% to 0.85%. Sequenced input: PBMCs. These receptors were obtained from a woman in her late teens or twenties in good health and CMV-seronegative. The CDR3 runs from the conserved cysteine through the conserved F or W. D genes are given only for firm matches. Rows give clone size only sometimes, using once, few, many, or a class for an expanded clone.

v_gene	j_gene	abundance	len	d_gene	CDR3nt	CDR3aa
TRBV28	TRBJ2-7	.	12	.	TGTGCCAGCAGTTTAACAGGCTACGAGCAGTACTTC	CASSLTGYEQYF
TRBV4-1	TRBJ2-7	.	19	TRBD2	TGCGCCAGCAGCCTTCTTGGACTAGCGGGAGGTCCGGTTGGGTACGAGCAGTACTTC	CASSLLGLAGGPVGYEQYF
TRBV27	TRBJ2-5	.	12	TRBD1	TGTGCCAGCAGTTCCTCAGGGGGCGTTCGGTACTTC	CASSSSGGVRYF
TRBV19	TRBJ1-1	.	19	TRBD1	TGTGCCAGTAGTATAGAGATCGAGGACAGGGGGTGGTGGAAAACTGAAGCTTTCTTT	CASSIEIEDRGWWKTEAFF
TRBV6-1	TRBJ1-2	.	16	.	TGTGCCAGCAGTGAAGCGCGAGGGGAGGGGCCCTATGGCTACACCTTC	CASSEARGEGPYGYTF
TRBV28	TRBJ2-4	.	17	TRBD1	TGTGCCAGCAGTCCTCGAGGGACAGCCACAGCCAAAAACATTCAGTACTTC	CASSPRGTATAKNIQYF
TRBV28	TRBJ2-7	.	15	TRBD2	TGTGCCAGCACCTACGTAGCGGGAGGAAAGTACGAGCAGTATTTC	CASTYVAGGKYEQYF
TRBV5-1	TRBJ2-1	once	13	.	TGCGCCAGCAGCTTACTAAATCGGAATGAGCAGTTCTTC	CASSLLNRNEQFF
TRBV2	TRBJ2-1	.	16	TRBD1	TGTGCCAGCAGGCGGACAGGGGGAACCTCCTACAATGAGCAGTTCTTC	CASRRTGGTSYNEQFF
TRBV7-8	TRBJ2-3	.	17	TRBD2	TGTGCCAGCAGCTCAATAGCGGGGGGGCCCCCCACAGATACGCAGTATTTT	CASSSIAGGPPTDTQYF
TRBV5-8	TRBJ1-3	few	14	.	TGTGCCAGCAGCCGGGAAGTAAGAGGAAACACCATATATTTT	CASSREVRGNTIYF
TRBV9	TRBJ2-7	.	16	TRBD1	TGTGCCAGCAGCGTCTCTCTAGGACAGGGTTTCCACGAGCAGTACTTC	CASSVSLGQGFHEQYF
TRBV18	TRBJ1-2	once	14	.	TGTGCCAGCTCACCCCGGGAATTTAACTATGGCTACACCTTC	CASSPREFNYGYTF
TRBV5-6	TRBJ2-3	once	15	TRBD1	TGTGCCAGCAGCTTTTGGGACAGGGGCACAGATACGCAGTATTTT	CASSFWDRGTDTQYF
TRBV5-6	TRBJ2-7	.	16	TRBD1	TGTGCCAGCAGCCAATTAGCCGGGACAGGGGCTCGGGAGCAGTACTTC	CASSQLAGTGAREQYF
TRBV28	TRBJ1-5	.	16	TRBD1	TGTGCCAGCAGCTCCACGGACAGGGGGCGCACACAGCCCCAGCATTTT	CASSSTDRGRTQPQHF